These 17 T cell receptor beta chains came from one sample sequenced in a study of vaccination and CD4 T cells after COVID-19. No antigens are known for them. Indicated treatment: approximately nine-day PBMC culture with coronavirus spike peptide pools or control peptides (ViraFEST assay). Unexposed donor CD4+ T cells predated the COVID-19 pandemic, collected 2011-2018. Oncomine TCR Beta short-read sequencing was applied to DNA from cultured CD4+ T cells. Using its own MiXCR run on the PCR reads, TCRdb lists one record per CDR3 protein. The sample contains nearly 5,500 distinct CDR3 sequences, less than 40% of which appear only once. Sequencing was performed on CD4+ T cells from blood, cultured in vitro. The source of these receptors is a human donor in good health.

Concerning this clonotype: Its ends do not fully match the called genes, so a read error is possible. This chain uses TRBV6-2 or TRBV6-3 with TRBJ1-2; D remains unclear. Germline-derived CDR1 and CDR2 are MNHEY and SVGEGT. The length of the CDR3 is 15 residues. CDR3: CASGYGIGEHYGYTF. CDR3 in DNA: TGTGCCAGCGGTTACGGGATAGGTGAACACTATGGCTACACCTTC.

The chain links TRBV20-1 to TRBJ1-2; 9 bases line up with TRBD1. Germline loops: CDR1 DFQATT, CDR2 SNEGSKA (reference sequence). With V trimmed by 6 bases and J by 5 bases, 19 bases remained unmatched. The CDR3 sequence is 17 residues long. In DNA form, the CDR3 reads TGCAGTGCAACCCCCTTACAGGGGGCGAAGTTTAGGTATGGCTACACCTTC. It yields the protein CSATPLQGAKFRYGYTF.

In this sample, this clonotype turned up a few times. The chain carries TRBV20-1 and TRBJ2-5, with D maybe TRBD2 (5 bases). The CDR3 has 13 amino acids. Germline loops: CDR1 DFQATT, CDR2 SNEGSKA (reference sequence). V gave up 4 bases and J gave up 5 bases, with 14 bases separating them. In DNA, the CDR3 is TGCAGTGCTACCAAAACTAGTCCGGAGACCCAGTACTTC. This gives the protein CSATKTSPETQYF.

The gene calls are TRBV5-6 and TRBJ1-6; a weak D match, TRBD1 (5 bases). Germline CDR1 is SGHDT and CDR2 is YYEEEE. This CDR3 contains 16 residues. The V end was cut by 0 bases, the J end by 7 bases, with 14 bases between. Written as DNA, the CDR3 is TGTGCCAGCAGCTTGGCCGTGGGTGGGGGAAATTCACCCCTCCACTTT. Its translation is CASSLAVGGGNSPLHF.

The chain combines TRBV6-1 with TRBJ1-1; D is unclear. This CDR3 has 12 residues. Germline assignment: CDR1 MNHNS and CDR2 SASEGT. With 7 bases removed from V and 1 base from J, the gap between germline ends came to 7 bases. The CDR3 region is CASIEGNTEAFF. The CDR3 DNA reads as TGTGCCAGCATCGAGGGGAACACTGAAGCTTTCTTT.

This clonotype appeared a few times. V usage is TRBV6-4 and J usage is TRBJ2-2; no clear D. V lost 2 bases, J lost 3 bases, and 4 bases lay in between. CDR1 is MRHNA and CDR2 is SNTAGT in the germline V gene. This CDR3 is built from 13 residues. This chain's CDR3 is CASSDGDTGELFF. The CDR3 bases are TGTGCCAGCAGTGACGGGGACACCGGGGAGCTGTTTTTT.

This clonotype has more than one count but fewer than ten. The V and J genes are TRBV15 and TRBJ1-2; D gene uncertain. This CDR3 is 16 amino acids long. V lost 3 bases, J lost 5 bases, and 19 bases lay in between. CDR1 and CDR2 from the germline V gene are LNHNV and YYDKDF (reference sequence). The CDR3 protein is CATSRGVPDVLYGYTF. The CDR3, as DNA: TGTGCCACCAGCAGGGGCGTCCCTGACGTCTTATATGGCTACACCTTC.

This chain uses TRBV20-1 with TRBJ1-5; no clear D. The germline V gene has CDR1 DFQATT and CDR2 SNEGSKA (reference sequence). Trimming shortened V by 0 bases and J by 5 bases, and 14 bases separated the two germline ends. This CDR3 has 15 residues. CDR3 protein: CSAREVWATYQPQHF. Here the CDR3 DNA reads TGCAGTGCTAGAGAGGTGTGGGCTACCTATCAGCCCCAGCATTTT.

A few counts support this clonotype. The rearrangement uses TRBV20-1 and TRBJ2-1; 7 positions agree with TRBD1. The V gene's germline CDR1 is DFQATT and CDR2 SNEGSKA (reference sequence). The CDR3 contains 14 residues. Trimming cost V 3 bases and J 2 bases; bases outside gene matches: 4. The CDR3 loop reads CSASTGVTYNEQFF. Here the CDR3 DNA reads TGCAGTGCTAGCACAGGGGTGACCTACAATGAGCAGTTCTTC.

The J gene is TRBJ1-2, the V gene TRBV6-1; 11 nucleotides agree with TRBD1. The V gene's germline CDR1 is MNHNS and CDR2 SASEGT. The CDR3 runs 14 residues. J lost 7 bases, V lost 7 bases, and 8 bases had no gene match. The CDR3 DNA sequence: TGTGCCAGCACCATAGGACAGGGGGCTGTTGGCTACACCTTC. Its translation is CASTIGQGAVGYTF.

CDR3 nucleotides: TGTGCCAGCAGCCCCGGGACAGGGGGTTACGAGCAGTACTTC. Translating gives CASSPGTGGYEQYF. The chain uses TRBV7-6 and TRBJ2-7, with 11 bases lining up with TRBD1. Germline CDR1 and CDR2: SGHVS and FNYEAQ. This CDR3 has 14 residues. J was trimmed by 4 bases and V by 5 bases; bases with no gene match: 4.

A few counts support this clonotype. V usage is TRBV11-1 and J usage is TRBJ1-2; TRBD1 agrees at 8 bases. CDR3 length: 13 residues. CDR1 and CDR2 from the germline V gene are SGHAT and FQDESV (reference sequence). Unmatched junction bases numbered 3, after V lost 5 bases and J lost 4 bases. This CDR3 reads CASSPGGFYGYTF. In DNA, the CDR3 is TGTGCCAGCAGCCCAGGGGGCTTCTATGGCTACACCTTC.

This clonotype was counted a few times. The chain employs TRBV4-2 and TRBJ2-7, with 10 bases aligning to TRBD2. With 2 bases clipped from V and 5 bases from J, the junction kept 9 bases outside the gene matches. The CDR3 has 16 residues. Germline lookup yields CDR1 LGHNA and CDR2 YNFKEQ. CDR3 loop: CASSQIVGLAGDEQYF. The CDR3 DNA sequence: TGTGCCAGCAGCCAAATTGTCGGTCTAGCGGGGGACGAGCAGTACTTC.

This clonotype was found a few times. The genes are TRBV10-3 and TRBJ2-7; TRBD2 matches at 7 bases. The CDR3 extends over 14 amino acids. The germline V gene has CDR1 ENHRY and CDR2 SYGVKD. Trimming removed 3 bases from V and 3 bases from J; junction bases left unmatched: 5. The CDR3 DNA follows: TGTGCCATCAGTGACAGCGGGGATTTCTACGAGCAGTACTTC. Its translation is CAISDSGDFYEQYF.

V gene TRBV5-1 combines with J gene TRBJ1-2; TRBD1 might be the D (5 bases). CDR3 length: 14 amino acids. Trimming left V 2 bases short and J 3 bases short, with 11 bases between. CDR1 is SGHRS, CDR2 YFSETQ, per germline. In DNA, the CDR3 is TGCGCCAGCAGCTTCAGGGCAGCCGACTATGGCTACACCTTC. This codes for CASSFRAADYGYTF.

This chain uses TRBV19 with TRBJ2-6, with D tentatively TRBD2 (7 bases). V was trimmed by 7 bases and J by 5 bases, leaving 18 bases between them. Germline CDR1 reads LNHDA; CDR2 reads SQIVND (reference sequence). This CDR3 region has 16 residues. The CDR3 loop is CASMDLGGGRANVLTF. DNA for the CDR3: TGTGCCAGTATGGACCTTGGGGGGGGCAGGGCCAACGTCCTGACTTTC.

The rearrangement joins TRBV11-1 to TRBJ2-7; D not certain. Germline loops: CDR1 SGHAT, CDR2 FQDESV (reference sequence). Trimming left V 1 base short and J 5 bases short, with 12 bases between. The CDR3 sequence is 14 residues long. CDR3 sequence reads: CASSLGWQTHEQYF. CDR3 coding DNA: TGTGCCAGCAGCTTAGGTTGGCAGACCCACGAGCAGTACTTC.